The 5 T cell receptor beta chains presented below share a single source sample, sequenced in a study of spatial heterogeneity in lung cancer. One entry per CDR3 protein, called by TCRdb with MiXCR from the 5' RACE reads. The data contain 8,500 to 9,000 distinct CDR3 sequences, approximately 4.5% of them singletons. Sample time point: sample taken at primary tumor resection. Specimen: PBMCs, collected at surgery. Receptors were obtained from a male donor with early-stage non-small cell lung cancer.

This clonotype has just a few counts. This chain connects TRBV3-1 to TRBJ2-3; tentative D call: TRBD2 (6 bases). The CDR3 loop spans 16 amino acids. The V end lost 5 bases, the J end lost 2 bases, and 17 bases lay between the germline ends. Germline CDR1 is LGHDT and CDR2 is YNNKEL (reference sequence). The CDR3 DNA is TGTGCCAGCAGCATCTACCTAGCGACCCCCACAGATACGCAGTATTTT. It codes for CASSIYLATPTDTQYF.

This clonotype was found many times. The rearrangement links TRBV13 to TRBJ1-1; 10 bases match TRBD1. The CDR3 is 15 amino acids. From germline, CDR1 is PRHDT and CDR2 FYEKMQ (reference sequence). V shed 6 bases and J 2 bases; nucleotides not matched to a gene: 6. The CDR3 DNA is TGTGCCAGCAGACGGACAGGGGGACGTAACACTGAAGCTTTCTTT. Protein: CASRRTGGRNTEAFF.

This clonotype was observed many times. CDR3 bases: TGCAGTGCTTGGGACAGGGCGAGCTCCTACGAGCAGTACGTC. It translates to CSAWDRASSYEQYV. The V gene is TRBV20-1, the J gene TRBJ2-7; 9 nucleotides align to TRBD1. Per germline, CDR1 DFQATT and CDR2 SNEGSKA (reference sequence). After removal of 5 bases from V and 0 bases from J, the junction contained 5 bases not matched to a gene. The CDR3 extends over 14 amino acids.

In this sample, this clonotype is medium-sized. The rearrangement uses TRBV7-8 and TRBJ2-1; D remains unclear. CDR1 is SGHVS and CDR2 is FQNEAQ in the germline V gene. With 5 bases removed from V and 6 bases from J, the gap between germline ends came to 8 bases. The CDR3 spans 12 residues. CDR3 protein: CASSQRSNEQFF. The CDR3 DNA reads as TGTGCCAGCAGCCAAAGGAGCAATGAGCAGTTCTTC.

This clonotype was picked up many times. The rearrangement links TRBV19 to TRBJ1-2; D is possibly TRBD1 (5 bases). This CDR3 is built from 13 residues. Germline CDR1 and CDR2: LNHDA and SQIVND (reference sequence). Trimming left V 9 bases short and J 5 bases short, with 16 bases between. CDR3 region: CASRGIGIYGYTF. The CDR3 coding sequence is TGTGCCAGCCGGGGGATCGGGATTTATGGCTACACCTTC.